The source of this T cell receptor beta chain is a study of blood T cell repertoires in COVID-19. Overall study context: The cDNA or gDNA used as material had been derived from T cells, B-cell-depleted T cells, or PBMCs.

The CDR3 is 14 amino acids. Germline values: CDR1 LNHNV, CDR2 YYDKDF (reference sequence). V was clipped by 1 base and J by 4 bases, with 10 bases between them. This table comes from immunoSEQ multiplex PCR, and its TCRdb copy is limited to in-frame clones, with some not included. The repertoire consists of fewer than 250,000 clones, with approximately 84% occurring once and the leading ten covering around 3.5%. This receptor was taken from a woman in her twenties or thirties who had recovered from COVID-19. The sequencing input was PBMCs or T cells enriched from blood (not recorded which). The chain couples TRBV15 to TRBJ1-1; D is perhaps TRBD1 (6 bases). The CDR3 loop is CATSRAGTSTEAFF. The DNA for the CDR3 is TGTGCCACCAGCAGAGCTGGGACATCCACTGAAGCTTTCTTT. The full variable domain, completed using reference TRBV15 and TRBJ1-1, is DAMVIQNPRYQVTQFGKPVTLSCSQTLNHNVMYWYQQKSSQAPKLLFHYYDKDFNNEADTPDNFQSRRPNTSFCFLDIRSPGLGDTAMYLCATSRAGTSTEAFFGQGTRLTVV.